The T cell receptor beta chain under discussion was sequenced for a study of blood T cell repertoires in COVID-19. Study summary: COVID-19 samples collected from the United States, Italy and Spain covered acute and convalescent phases. Nucleic acid was either cDNA or gDNA, and it came from T cells, B-cell-depleted T cells, or PBMCs.

Method: immunoSEQ multiplex PCR; TCRdb's copy keeps in-frame clones and lacks some. The sample lists about 210,000 clones, roughly 90% seen once, with about 5% in the top ten. The CDR3 is 14 amino acids. This chain uses TRBV21-1 with TRBJ2-7; the DNA was not used to check the table's D call, TRBD2. TRBV21-1 is reported as a pseudogene. The receptor comes from a woman aged 40 to 50 with acute or convalescent COVID-19. The sequencing sample was made of peripheral blood. The CDR3 loop reads CASSKEHLSYEQYV. CDR3 nucleotide sequence: TGTGCCAGCAGCAAGGAGCACCTCTCCTACGAGCAGTACGTC.